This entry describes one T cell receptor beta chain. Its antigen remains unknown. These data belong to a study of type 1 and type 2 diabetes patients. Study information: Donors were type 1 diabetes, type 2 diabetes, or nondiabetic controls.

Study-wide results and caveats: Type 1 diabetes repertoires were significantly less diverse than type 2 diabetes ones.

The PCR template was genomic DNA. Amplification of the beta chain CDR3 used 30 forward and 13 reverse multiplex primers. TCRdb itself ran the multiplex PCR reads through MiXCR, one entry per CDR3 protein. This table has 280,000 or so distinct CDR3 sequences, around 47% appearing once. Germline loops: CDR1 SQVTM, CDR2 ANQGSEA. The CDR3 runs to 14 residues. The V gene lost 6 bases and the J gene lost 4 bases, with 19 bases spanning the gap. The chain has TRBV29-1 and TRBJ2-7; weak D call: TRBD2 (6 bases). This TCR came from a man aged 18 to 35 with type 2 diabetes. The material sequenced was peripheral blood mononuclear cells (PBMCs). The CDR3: CSVRGTWGSYEQYF. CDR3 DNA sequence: TGCAGCGTCCGCGGGACCTGGGGGTCATACGAGCAGTACTTC.